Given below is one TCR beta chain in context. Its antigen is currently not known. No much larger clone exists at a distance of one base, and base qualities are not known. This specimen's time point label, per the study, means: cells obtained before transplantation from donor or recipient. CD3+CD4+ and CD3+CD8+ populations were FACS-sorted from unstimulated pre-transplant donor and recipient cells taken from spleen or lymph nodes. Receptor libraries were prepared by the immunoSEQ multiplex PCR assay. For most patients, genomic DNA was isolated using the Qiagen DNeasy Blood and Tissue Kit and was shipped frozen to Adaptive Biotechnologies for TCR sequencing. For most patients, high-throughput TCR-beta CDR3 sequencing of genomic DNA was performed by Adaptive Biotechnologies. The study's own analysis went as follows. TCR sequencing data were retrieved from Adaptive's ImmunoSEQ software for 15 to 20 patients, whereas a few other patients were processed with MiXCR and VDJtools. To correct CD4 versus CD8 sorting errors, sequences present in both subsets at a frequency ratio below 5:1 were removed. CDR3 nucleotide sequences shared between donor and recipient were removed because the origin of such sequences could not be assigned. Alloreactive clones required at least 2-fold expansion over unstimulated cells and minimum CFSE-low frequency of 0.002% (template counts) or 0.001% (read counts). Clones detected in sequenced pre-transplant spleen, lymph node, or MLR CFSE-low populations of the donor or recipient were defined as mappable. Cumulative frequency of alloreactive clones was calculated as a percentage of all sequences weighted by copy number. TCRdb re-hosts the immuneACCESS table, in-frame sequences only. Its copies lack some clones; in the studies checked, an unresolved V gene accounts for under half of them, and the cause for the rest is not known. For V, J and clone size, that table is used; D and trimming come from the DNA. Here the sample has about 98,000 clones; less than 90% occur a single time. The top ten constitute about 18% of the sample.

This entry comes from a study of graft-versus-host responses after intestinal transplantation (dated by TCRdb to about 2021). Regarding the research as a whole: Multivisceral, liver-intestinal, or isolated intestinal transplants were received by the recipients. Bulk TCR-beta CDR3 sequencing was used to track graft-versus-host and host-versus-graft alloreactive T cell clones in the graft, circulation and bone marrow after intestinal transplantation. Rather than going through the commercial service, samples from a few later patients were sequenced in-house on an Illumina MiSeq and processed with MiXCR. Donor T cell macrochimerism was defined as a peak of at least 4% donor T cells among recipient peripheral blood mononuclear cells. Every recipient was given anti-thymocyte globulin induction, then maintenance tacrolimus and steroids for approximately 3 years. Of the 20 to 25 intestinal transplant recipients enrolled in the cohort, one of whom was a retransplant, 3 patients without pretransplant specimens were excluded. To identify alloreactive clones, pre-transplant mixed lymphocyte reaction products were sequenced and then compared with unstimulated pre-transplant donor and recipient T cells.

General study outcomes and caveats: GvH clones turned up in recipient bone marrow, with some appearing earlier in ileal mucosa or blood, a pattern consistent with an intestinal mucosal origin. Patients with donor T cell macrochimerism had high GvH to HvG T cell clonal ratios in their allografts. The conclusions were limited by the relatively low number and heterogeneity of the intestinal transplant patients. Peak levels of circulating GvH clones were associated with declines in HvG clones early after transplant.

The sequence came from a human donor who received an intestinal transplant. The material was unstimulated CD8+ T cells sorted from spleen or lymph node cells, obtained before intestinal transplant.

The nucleotide sequence reads TGTGCCAGCAGCCAAGGCCCAAGGGGTTCCTACGAGCAGTACTTC. Its translation reads: CASSQGPRGSYEQYF. The receptor chain draws on TRBV14 and TRBJ2-7, with TRBD1 as a weak D call on 5 bases. Deletion took 1 base off V and 1 base off J, with a span of 11 bases between the germline ends. The CDR3 starts with the cysteine, ends with the phenylalanine, and has 15 residues. Only the CDR3 region is kept as DNA, spanning 45 bases read in frame from base 1. Via the germline V gene, CDR1 is SGHDN and CDR2 FVKESK. With all but the CDR3 taken from the reference TRBV14 and TRBJ2-7 genes, the full variable domain is: EAGVTQFPSHSVIEKGQTVTLRCDPISGHDNLYWYRRVMGKEIKFLLHFVKESKQDESGMPNNRFLAERTGGTYSTLKVQPAELEDSGVYFCASSQGPRGSYEQYFGPGTRLTVT.